This TCR beta chain is drawn from a study of molecular identifiers for immune sequencing clone quantification. This clonotype is classed as medium-sized. No antigen is known for it. The authors sorted naive CD8 T cells as CD8+CD4-CCR7+CD45RA+. The CDR3 covers 17 residues. Germline CDR1 ENHRY, CDR2 SYGVKD. V lost 0 bases and J lost 2; bases outside the gene matches: 7. Study-level results: Clones with over 20 RNA copies captured over 97% of effector molecules but under 1% of naive ones. Jurkat TCR RNA that was spiked in from one cell was reportedly detectable among one million naive cells. Identical TCR molecules sharing a barcode could underestimate highly expanded clone sizes.

Each CDR3 protein is one row after TCRdb ran MiXCR on the PCR reads. This repertoire shows about 36,000 distinct CDR3 sequences, roughly 18% found once; its top ten account for approximately 7.1%. The sample was naive CD8+ T cells from blood, with Jurkat cell RNA spiked in. Subset meaning: FACS-sorted CD8+CD4-CCR7+CD45RA+ naive T cells. The source of this sequence is a human donor in good health. Some libraries in this study had Jurkat cell RNA spiked in. The chain employs TRBV10-3 and TRBJ2-3; 8 bases fit TRBD1. CDR3 amino acids: CAISESAGQGYTDTQYF. The CDR3 DNA is TGTGCCATCAGTGAGTCGGCCGGACAGGGATACACAGATACGCAGTATTTT.